The source of this T cell receptor beta chain is a study of blood T cells in healthy people across ages. Study-level background: About one barcoded beta molecule per two T cells came from capture by template switching.

Healthy individuals of Caucasian origin from Russia, aged 6 to 90, served as donors. Per the germline V gene, CDR1 is DFQATT and CDR2 is SNEGSKA (reference sequence). The CDR3 is 18 amino acids. J gave up 7 bases and V 3 bases, and 21 bases lay outside the gene matches. A second PCR, run for roughly 7 to 11 cycles, used a sample-barcoded 5' primer plus a J-beta primer mix. A template-switch adaptor containing 12 random nucleotides labeled each cDNA molecule. A single record per CDR3 protein comes from TCRdb applying MiXCR to the 5' RACE reads. The profile covers 1.5 million to 1.8 million distinct CDR3 sequences, with roughly 43% appearing a single time and under 5% taken by the ten largest.

Sample: blood. The V call is TRBV20-1, the J call TRBJ1-2, with 9 bases matching TRBD1. This TCR came from a woman aged 18-35 years in good health. The CDR3 loop is CSASTRGQGLVQGLGYTF. The CDR3 coding sequence is TGCAGTGCTAGTACCAGGGGACAGGGACTAGTACAGGGCCTTGGCTACACCTTC.